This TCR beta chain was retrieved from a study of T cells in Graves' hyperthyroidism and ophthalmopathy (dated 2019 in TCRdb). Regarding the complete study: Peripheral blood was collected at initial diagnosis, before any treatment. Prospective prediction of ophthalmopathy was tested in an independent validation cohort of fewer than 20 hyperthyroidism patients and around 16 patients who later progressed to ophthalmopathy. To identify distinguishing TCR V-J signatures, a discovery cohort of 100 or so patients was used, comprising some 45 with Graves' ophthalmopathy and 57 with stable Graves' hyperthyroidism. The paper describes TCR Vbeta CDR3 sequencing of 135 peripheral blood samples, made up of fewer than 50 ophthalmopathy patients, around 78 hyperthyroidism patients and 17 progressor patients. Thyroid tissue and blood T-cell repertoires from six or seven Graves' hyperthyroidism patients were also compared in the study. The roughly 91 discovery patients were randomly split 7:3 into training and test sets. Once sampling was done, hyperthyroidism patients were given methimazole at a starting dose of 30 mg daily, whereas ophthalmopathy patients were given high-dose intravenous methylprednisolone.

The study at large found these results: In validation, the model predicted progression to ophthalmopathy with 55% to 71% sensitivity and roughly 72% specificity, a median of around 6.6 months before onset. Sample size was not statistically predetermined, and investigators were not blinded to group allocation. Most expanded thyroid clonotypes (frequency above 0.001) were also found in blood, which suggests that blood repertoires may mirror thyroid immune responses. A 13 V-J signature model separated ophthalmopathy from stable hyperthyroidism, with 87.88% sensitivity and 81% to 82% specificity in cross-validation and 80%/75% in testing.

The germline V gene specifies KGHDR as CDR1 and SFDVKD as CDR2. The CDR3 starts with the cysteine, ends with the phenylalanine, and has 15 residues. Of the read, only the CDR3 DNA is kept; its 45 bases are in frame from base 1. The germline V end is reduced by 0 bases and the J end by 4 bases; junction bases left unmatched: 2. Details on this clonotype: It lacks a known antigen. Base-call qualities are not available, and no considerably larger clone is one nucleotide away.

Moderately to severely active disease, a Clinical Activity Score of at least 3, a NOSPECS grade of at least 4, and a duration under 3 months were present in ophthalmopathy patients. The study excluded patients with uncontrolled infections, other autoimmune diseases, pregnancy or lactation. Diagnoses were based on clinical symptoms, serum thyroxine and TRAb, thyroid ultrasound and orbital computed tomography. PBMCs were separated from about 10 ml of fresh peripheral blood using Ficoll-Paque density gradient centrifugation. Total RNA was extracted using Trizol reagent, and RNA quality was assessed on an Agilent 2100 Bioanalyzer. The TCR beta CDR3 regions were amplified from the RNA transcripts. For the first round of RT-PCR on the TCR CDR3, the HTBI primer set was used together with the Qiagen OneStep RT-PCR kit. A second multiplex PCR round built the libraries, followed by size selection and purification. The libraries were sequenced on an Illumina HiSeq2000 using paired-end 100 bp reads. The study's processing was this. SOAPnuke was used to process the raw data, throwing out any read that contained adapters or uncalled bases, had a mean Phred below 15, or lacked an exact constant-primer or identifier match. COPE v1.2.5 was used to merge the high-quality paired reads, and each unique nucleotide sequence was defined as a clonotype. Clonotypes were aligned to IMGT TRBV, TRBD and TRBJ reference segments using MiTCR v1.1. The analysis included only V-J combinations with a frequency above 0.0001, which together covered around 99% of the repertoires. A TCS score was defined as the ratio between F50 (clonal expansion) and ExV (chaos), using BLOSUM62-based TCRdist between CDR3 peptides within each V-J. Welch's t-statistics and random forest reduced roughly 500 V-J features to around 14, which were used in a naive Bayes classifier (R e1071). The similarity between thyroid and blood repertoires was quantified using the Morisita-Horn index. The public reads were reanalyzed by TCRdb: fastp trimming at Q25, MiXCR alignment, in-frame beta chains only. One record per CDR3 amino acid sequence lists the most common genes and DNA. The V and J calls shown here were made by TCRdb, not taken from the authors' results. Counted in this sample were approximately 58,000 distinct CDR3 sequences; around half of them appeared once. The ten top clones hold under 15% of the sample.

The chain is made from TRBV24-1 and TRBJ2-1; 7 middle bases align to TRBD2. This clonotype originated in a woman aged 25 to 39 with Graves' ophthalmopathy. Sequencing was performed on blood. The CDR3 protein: CATSDLLADYNEQFF. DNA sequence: TGTGCCACCAGTGATTTGCTAGCGGATTACAATGAGCAGTTCTTC.